This T cell receptor beta chain was profiled in a study of T-cell memory formation after mild COVID-19. Study-level points and caveats: Second-wave clones with a day 37 peak had unconfirmed SARS-CoV-2 specificity. Some responding clones appeared in pre-infection memory, suggesting cross-reactive memory joined. Later expanders leaned toward CD4+, whereas clones contracting from day 15 to 85 were balanced CD4/CD8.

5'RACE primed at constant segments yielded TCR alpha and TCR beta cDNA libraries bearing sample barcodes and UMIs. TCRdb called the 5' RACE reads again in MiXCR, with one record for every CDR3 protein. Here the sample spans 550,000 to 700,000 distinct CDR3 sequences, approximately 15% being singletons. As to this clonotype: Its target is not known.

Trimming at V came to 5 bases and at J to 4 bases, leaving 15 bases not matched to a gene. Germline V CDR1 and CDR2: SGHTA, FQGNSA. The CDR3 loop spans 17 amino acids. This receptor was taken from an adult woman who had mild COVID-19 (a few samples of this study predate the infection). Cell type and time point are not known. This chain connects TRBV7-2 to TRBJ2-7; 9 nucleotides match TRBD2. Sequenced input: PBMCs or a T cell subset sorted from them (not recorded which). The CDR3 DNA reads as TGTGCCAGCAGCCACCCTAGGCCTACGGGACTAGCTTACGAGCAGTACTTC. It translates to CASSHPRPTGLAYEQYF.